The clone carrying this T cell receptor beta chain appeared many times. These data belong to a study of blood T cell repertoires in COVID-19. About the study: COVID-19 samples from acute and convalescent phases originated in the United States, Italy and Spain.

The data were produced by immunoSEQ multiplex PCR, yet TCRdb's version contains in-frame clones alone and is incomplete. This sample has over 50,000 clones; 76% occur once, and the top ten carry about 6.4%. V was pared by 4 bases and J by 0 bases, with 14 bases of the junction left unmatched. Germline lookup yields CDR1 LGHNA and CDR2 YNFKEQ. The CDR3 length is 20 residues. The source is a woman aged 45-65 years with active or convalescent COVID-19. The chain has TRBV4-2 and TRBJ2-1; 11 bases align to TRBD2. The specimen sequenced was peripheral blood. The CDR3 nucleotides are TGTGCCAGCAGCCGCCAAGGGGACCCTAGCGGGAGGCACTCCTACAATGAGCAGTTCTTC. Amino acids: CASSRQGDPSGRHSYNEQFF.